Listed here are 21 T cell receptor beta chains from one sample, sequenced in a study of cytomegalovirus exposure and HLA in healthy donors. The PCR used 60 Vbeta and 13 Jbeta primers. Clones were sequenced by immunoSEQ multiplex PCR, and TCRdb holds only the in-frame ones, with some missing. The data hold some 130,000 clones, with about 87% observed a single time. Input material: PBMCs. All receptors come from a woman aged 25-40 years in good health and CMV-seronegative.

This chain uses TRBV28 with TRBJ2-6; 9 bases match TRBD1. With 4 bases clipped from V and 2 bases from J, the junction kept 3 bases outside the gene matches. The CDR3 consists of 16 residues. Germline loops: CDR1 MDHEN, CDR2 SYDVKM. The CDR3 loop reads CASSSWTGAGANVLTF. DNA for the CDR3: TGTGCCAGCAGTTCATGGACAGGGGCTGGGGCCAACGTCCTGACTTTC.

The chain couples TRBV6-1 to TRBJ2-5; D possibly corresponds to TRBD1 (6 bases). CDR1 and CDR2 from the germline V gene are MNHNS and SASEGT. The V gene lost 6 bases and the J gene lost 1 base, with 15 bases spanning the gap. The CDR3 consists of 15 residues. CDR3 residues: CASRPGHSAQETQYF. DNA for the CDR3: TGTGCCAGCAGACCGGGACATAGCGCCCAAGAGACCCAGTACTTC.

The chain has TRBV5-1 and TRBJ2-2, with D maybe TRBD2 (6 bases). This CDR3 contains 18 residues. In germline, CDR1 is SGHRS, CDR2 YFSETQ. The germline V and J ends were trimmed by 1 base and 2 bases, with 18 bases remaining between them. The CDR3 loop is CASSLSGWGSGNTGELFF. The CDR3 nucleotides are TGCGCCAGCAGCTTGAGCGGGTGGGGAAGTGGAAACACCGGGGAGCTGTTTTTT. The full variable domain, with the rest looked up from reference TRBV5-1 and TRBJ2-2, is KAGVTQTPRYLIKTRGQQVTLSCSPISGHRSVSWYQQTPGQGLQFLFEYFSETQRNKGNFPGRFSGRQFSNSRSEMNVSTLELGDSALYLCASSLSGWGSGNTGELFFGEGSRLTVL.

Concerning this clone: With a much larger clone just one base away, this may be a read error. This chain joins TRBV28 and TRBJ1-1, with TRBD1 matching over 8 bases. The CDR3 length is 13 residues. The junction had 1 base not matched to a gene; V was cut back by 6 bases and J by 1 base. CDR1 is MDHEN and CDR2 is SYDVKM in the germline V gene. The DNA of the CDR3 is TGTGCCAGCAGGGGACAGGCGAACACTGAAGCTTTCTTT. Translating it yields CASRGQANTEAFF.

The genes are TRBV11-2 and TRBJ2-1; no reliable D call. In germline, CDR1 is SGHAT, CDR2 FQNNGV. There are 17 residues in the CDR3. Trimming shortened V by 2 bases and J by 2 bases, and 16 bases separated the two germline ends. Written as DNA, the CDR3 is TGTGCCAGCAGCTTAAGGCAAGCGATTGTACCCTACAATGAGCAGTTCTTC. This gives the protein CASSLRQAIVPYNEQFF.

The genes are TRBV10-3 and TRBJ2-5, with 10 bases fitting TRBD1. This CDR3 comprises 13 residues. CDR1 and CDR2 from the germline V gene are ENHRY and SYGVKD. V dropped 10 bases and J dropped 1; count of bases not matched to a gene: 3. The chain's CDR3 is CATRQGAQETQYF. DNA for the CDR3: TGTGCCACGCGACAGGGGGCCCAAGAGACCCAGTACTTC.

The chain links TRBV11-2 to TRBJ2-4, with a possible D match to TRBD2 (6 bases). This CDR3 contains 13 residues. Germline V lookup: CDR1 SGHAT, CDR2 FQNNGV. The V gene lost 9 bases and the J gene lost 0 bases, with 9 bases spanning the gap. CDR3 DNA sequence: TGTGCCAGTGCGGGGCTAGCCAAAAACATTCAGTACTTC. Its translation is CASAGLAKNIQYF.

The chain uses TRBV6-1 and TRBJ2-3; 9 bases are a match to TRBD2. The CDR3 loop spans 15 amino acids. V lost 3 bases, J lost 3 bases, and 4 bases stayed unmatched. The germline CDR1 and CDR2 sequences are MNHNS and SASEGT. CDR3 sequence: CASSEAGGSTDTQYF. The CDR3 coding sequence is TGTGCCAGCAGTGAGGCGGGGGGGAGTACAGATACGCAGTATTTT.

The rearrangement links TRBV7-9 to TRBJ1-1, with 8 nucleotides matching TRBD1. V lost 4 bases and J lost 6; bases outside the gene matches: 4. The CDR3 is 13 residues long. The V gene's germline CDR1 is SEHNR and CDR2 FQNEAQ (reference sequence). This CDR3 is CASSSDRDPEAFF. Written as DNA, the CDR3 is TGTGCCAGCAGCTCGGACAGGGATCCTGAAGCTTTCTTT.

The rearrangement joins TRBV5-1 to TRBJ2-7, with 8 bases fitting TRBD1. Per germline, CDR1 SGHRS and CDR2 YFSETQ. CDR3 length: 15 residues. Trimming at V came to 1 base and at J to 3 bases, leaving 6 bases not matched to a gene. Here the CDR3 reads CASSLSTGAGYEQYF. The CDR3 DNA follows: TGCGCCAGCAGCTTGTCGACAGGGGCTGGCTACGAGCAGTACTTC.

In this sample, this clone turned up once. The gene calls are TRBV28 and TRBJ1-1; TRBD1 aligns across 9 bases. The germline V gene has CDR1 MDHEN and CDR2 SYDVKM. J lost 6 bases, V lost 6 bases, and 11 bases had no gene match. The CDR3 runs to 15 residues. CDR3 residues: CASRPAGTGRSEAFF. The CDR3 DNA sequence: TGTGCCAGCAGGCCAGCCGGGACAGGGCGGTCTGAAGCTTTCTTT.

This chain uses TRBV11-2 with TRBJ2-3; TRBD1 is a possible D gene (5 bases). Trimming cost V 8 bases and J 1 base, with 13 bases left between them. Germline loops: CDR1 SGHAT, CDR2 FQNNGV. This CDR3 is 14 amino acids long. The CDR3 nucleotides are TGTGCCAGCGAACACTGGGGCGGCACAGATACGCAGTATTTT. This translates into CASEHWGGTDTQYF.

CDR3 amino acids: CASSSGRVLYGYTF. CDR3 in DNA: TGTGCCAGCAGCTCCGGGCGGGTGCTGTATGGCTACACCTTC. The chain has TRBV7-9 and TRBJ1-2, with D uncertain. Germline assignment: CDR1 SEHNR and CDR2 FQNEAQ (reference sequence). Trimming stripped 4 bases from V and 5 bases from J, with 14 bases between. There are 14 residues in the CDR3. Filled out from reference TRBV7-9 and TRBJ1-2, the complete variable domain reads DTGVSQNPRHKITKRGQNVTFRCDPISEHNRLYWYRQTLGQGPEFLTYFQNEAQLEKSRLLSDRFSAERPKGSFSTLEIQRTEQGDSAMYLCASSSGRVLYGYTFGSGTRLTVV.

The CDR3 protein is CASRKDRATNEKLFF. The CDR3 DNA reads as TGTGCCAGCAGGAAGGACAGGGCCACTAATGAAAAACTGTTTTTT. The chain couples TRBV2 to TRBJ1-4; 8 bases map to TRBD1. Germline assignment: CDR1 SNHLY and CDR2 FYNNEI. The junction had 5 bases not matched to a gene; V was cut back by 6 bases and J by 2 bases. This CDR3 has 15 residues.

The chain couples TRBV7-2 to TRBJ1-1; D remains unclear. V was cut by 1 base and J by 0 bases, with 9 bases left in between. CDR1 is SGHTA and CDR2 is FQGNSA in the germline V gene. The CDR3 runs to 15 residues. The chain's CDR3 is CASSLVKSMNTEAFF. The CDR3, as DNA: TGTGCCAGCAGCTTAGTTAAGTCTATGAACACTGAAGCTTTCTTT.

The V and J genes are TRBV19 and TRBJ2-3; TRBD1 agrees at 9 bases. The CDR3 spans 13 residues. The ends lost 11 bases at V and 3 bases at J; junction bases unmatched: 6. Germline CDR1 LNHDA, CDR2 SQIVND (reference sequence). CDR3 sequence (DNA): TGTGCCTCCGACAGGGGGGGAACAGATACGCAGTATTTT. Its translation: CASDRGGTDTQYF.

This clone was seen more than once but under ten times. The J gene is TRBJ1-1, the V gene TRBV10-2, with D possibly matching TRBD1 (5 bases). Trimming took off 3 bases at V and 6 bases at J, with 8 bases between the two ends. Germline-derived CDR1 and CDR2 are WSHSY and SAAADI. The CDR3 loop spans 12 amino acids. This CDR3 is CASSDRAPEAFF. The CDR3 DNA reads TGCGCCAGCAGTGACAGGGCCCCTGAAGCTTTCTTT.

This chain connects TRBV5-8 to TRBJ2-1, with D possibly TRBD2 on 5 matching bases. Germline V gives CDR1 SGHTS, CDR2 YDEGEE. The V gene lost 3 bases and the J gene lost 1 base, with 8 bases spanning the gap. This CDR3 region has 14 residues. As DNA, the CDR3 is TGTGCCAGCAGCTCGGGGTTGTCCTACAATGAGCAGTTCTTC. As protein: CASSSGLSYNEQFF.

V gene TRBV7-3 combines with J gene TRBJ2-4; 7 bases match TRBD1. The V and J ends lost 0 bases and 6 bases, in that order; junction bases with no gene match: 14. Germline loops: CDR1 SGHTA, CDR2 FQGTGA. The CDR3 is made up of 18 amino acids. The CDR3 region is CASSLTSADREPGNIQYF. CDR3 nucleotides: TGTGCCAGCAGCTTAACCTCTGCTGACAGGGAACCTGGAAACATTCAGTACTTC. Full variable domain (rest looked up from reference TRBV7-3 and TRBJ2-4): GAGVSQTPSNKVTEKGKYVELRCDPISGHTALYWYRQSLGQGPEFLIYFQGTGAADDSGLPNDRFFAVRPEGSVSTLKIQRTERGDSAVYLCASSLTSADREPGNIQYFGAGTRLSVL.

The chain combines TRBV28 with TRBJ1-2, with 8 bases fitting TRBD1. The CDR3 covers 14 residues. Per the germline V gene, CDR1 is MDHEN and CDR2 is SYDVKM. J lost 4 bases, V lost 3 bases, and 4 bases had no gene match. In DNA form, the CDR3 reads TGTGCCAGCAGTTTGACGGGACAGGTCTATGGCTACACCTTC. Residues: CASSLTGQVYGYTF.

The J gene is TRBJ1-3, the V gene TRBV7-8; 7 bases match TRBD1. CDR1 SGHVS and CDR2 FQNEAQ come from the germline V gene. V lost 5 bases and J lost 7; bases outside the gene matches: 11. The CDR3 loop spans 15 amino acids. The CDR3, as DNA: TGTGCCAGCAGCAACCCCCCGGGACAGCTCAACACCATATATTTT. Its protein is CASSNPPGQLNTIYF.